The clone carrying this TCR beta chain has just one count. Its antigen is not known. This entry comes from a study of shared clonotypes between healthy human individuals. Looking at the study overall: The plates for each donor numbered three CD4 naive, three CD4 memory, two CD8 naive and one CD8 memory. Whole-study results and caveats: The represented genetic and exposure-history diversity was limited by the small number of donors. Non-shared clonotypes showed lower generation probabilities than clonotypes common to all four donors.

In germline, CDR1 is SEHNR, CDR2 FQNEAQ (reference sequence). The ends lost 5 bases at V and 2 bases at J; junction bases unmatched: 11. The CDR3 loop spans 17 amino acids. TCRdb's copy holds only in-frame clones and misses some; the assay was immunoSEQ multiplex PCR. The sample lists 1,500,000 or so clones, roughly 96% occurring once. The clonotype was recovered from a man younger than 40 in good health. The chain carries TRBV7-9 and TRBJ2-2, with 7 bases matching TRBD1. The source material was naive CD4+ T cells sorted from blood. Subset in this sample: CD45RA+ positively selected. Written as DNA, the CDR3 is TGTGCCAGCAGCCCCCGGGACACAGGGGATAACACCGGGGAGCTGTTTTTT. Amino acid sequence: CASSPRDTGDNTGELFF.